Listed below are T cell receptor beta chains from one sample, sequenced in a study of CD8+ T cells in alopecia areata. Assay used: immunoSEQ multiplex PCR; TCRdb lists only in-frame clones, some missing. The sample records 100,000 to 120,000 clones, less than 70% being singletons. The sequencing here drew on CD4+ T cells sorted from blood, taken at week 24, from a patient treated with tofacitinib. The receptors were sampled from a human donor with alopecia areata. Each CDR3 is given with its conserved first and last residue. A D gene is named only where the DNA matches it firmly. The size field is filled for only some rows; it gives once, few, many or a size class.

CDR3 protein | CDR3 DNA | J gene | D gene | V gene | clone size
CASSLAHTQGLAGRNEQFF | TGTGCCAGCAGCCTCGCCCACACTCAAGGACTAGCGGGGAGGAATGAGCAGTTCTTC | TRBJ2-1 | TRBD2 | TRBV4-2 | -
CSVEVQVQAEGYTF | TGCAGCGTTGAAGTCCAAGTCCAGGCTGAGGGCTACACCTTC | TRBJ1-2 | - | TRBV29-1 | few
CASSQLRAGTPLHF | TGCGCCAGCAGCCAGCTACGCGCGGGGACACCCCTCCACTTT | TRBJ1-6 | - | TRBV4-3 | few
CASSQGLTDTQYF | TGCGCCAGCAGCCAAGGACTCACAGATACGCAGTATTTT | TRBJ2-3 | - | TRBV4-3 | -
CASSKQGATEAFF | TGCGCCAGCAGCAAACAGGGGGCAACTGAAGCTTTCTTT | TRBJ1-1 | TRBD1 | TRBV4-1 | -
CAWSKVELSTDTQYF | TGTGCCTGGAGTAAGGTTGAGCTCAGCACAGATACGCAGTATTTT | TRBJ2-3 | - | TRBV30 | -
CASSWSGTGDNSPLHF | TGCGCCAGCAGCTGGTCCGGGACAGGGGATAATTCACCCCTCCACTTT | TRBJ1-6 | TRBD1 | TRBV5-1 | -
CASSIKVGGNQPQHF | TGCGCCAGCAGCATAAAGGTCGGGGGTAATCAGCCCCAGCATTTT | TRBJ1-5 | - | TRBV4-3 | -
CASNNKENTGELFF | TGTGCCAGTAACAATAAGGAGAACACCGGGGAGCTGTTTTTT | TRBJ2-2 | - | TRBV19 | -
CAWSPGLKGAFF | TGTGCCTGGAGCCCAGGACTCAAAGGAGCTTTCTTT | TRBJ1-1 | - | TRBV30 | few
CASSFLGDKRANVLTF | TGTGCCAGCAGTTTCCTGGGCGATAAACGGGCCAACGTCCTGACTTTC | TRBJ2-6 | - | TRBV6-5 | few
CASALRGGEETQYF | TGCGCCAGCGCGCTCCGGGGCGGGGAAGAGACCCAGTACTTC | TRBJ2-5 | - | TRBV4-3 | few
CATSRDVVAGNEQFF | TGTGCCACCAGCAGAGATGTGGTAGCAGGCAATGAGCAGTTCTTC | TRBJ2-1 | - | TRBV15 | -
CASSEAVGGGTDTQYF | TGTGCCAGCAGTGAAGCGGTCGGGGGGGGCACAGATACGCAGTATTTT | TRBJ2-3 | TRBD2 | TRBV2 | few
CASSSRPQGSGTGELFF | TGTGCCAGCAGCTCGAGACCGCAGGGTTCAGGCACCGGGGAGCTGTTTTTT | TRBJ2-2 | - | TRBV14 | -
CSVADSNNQPQHF | TGCAGCGTTGCGGACAGCAATAATCAGCCCCAGCATTTT | TRBJ1-5 | - | TRBV29-1 | -
CSVEVTGSETQYF | TGCAGCGTTGAAGTGACAGGGTCCGAGACCCAGTACTTC | TRBJ2-5 | TRBD1 | TRBV29-1 | few
CASSESEGLYYGYTF | TGTGCCAGCAGTGAATCGGAAGGGCTATACTATGGCTACACCTTC | TRBJ1-2 | - | TRBV2 | -
CASSLGWGAGETQYF | TGTGCCAGCAGCTTAGGATGGGGGGCTGGGGAGACCCAGTACTTC | TRBJ2-5 | - | TRBV7-2 | -
CASSAAGPYNEQFF | TGTGCCAGCAGCGCCGCAGGGCCATACAATGAGCAGTTCTTC | TRBJ2-1 | - | TRBV5-4 | -
CASSGQGNSIVETQYF | TGTGCCAGCAGCGGACAGGGGAATTCAATTGTGGAGACCCAGTACTTC | TRBJ2-5 | TRBD1 | TRBV5-4 | -
CSDRQGGNYGYTF | TGCAGCGACCGACAGGGGGGGAACTATGGCTACACCTTC | TRBJ1-2 | TRBD1 | TRBV29-1 | -
CASRQTGTGANVLTF | TGTGCCAGCAGACAGACAGGGACTGGGGCCAACGTCCTGACTTTC | TRBJ2-6 | TRBD1 | TRBV6-6 | few